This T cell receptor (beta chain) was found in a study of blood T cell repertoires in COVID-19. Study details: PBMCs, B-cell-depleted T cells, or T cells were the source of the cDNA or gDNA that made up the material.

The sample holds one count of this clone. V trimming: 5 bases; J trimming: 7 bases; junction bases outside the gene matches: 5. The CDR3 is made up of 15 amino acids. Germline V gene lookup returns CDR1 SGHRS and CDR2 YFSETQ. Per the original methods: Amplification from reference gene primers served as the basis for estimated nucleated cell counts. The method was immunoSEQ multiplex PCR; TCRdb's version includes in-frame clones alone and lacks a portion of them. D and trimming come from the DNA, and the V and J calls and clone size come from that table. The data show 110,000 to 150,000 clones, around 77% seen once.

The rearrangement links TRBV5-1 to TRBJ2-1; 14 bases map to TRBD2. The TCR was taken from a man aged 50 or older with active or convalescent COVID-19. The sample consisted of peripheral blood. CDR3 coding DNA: TGCGCCAGCAGTTCGGGACTAGCGGGAGAAAATGAGCAGTTCTTC. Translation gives CASSSGLAGENEQFF.